This T cell receptor beta chain was captured in a study of T cell responses to AZD1222 COVID-19 vaccine. Study conclusions and caveats: A reported finding is that nearly half of spike-specific TCRs target unmutated variant regions.

Points on this clone: The target antigen is unknown.

Trimming cost V 0 bases and J 3 bases, with 6 bases left between them. The germline V gene encodes CDR1 MNHEY and CDR2 SVGAGI. The CDR3 sequence is 13 residues long. The data were produced by immunoSEQ multiplex PCR, yet TCRdb's version contains in-frame clones alone and is incomplete. The data hold 120,000 to 150,000 clones, with 85% to 90% observed a single time. The material sequenced was peripheral blood, taken 28 days after the second AZD1222 dose. This sequence was found in an adult who received the AZD1222 COVID-19 vaccine. The chain is built from TRBV6-5 and TRBJ2-7; weak D call: TRBD2 (5 bases). The CDR3 DNA is TGTGCCAGCAGTTACTCCGCGGGCTACGAGCAGTACTTC. Residues: CASSYSAGYEQYF.